The clone carrying this T cell receptor (beta chain) was picked up a small number of times. The antigen is unknown. The study ran its PCR with 60 Vbeta and 13 Jbeta primers. TCRdb keeps only in-frame clones here, not all; method: immunoSEQ multiplex PCR. The data contain some 120,000 clones, 15% to 20% of them singletons. The data were obtained in a study of cytomegalovirus exposure and HLA in healthy donors. Study-wide points: Most TCR beta V segments were productive about 87% or about 30% of the time in an earlier analysis. Reports indicated that the classifier achieved high specificity and sensitivity in diagnosing cytomegalovirus status. Several top significant clusters appeared, in a later analysis, to be linked to common viral pathogens.

Germline CDR1 is LGHNA and CDR2 is YSLEER. The CDR3 spans 19 residues. With 0 bases clipped from V and 3 bases from J, the junction kept 17 bases outside the gene matches. The sample comprised PBMCs. J is TRBJ2-7 and V is TRBV4-3; the match to TRBD1 covers 7 bases. The receptor was isolated from a female donor in good health and CMV-seropositive. The CDR3 here is CASSQDAIWTGLEIYEQYF. The CDR3 coding sequence is TGCGCCAGCAGCCAAGACGCAATTTGGACAGGCTTGGAAATCTACGAGCAGTACTTC.